The 17 T cell receptor beta chains presented below share a single source sample, sequenced in a study of TIL therapy for anti-PD-1-resistant metastatic lung cancer. The libraries were made with immunoSEQ v3. Sequencing used immunoSEQ multiplex PCR; TCRdb keeps in-frame clones, though not all of them. This table has 55,000 to 65,000 clones, roughly 70% appearing once. Time point of the sample: pre-treatment sample, taken before nivolumab and TIL therapy. The sequencing here drew on blood, taken at baseline. All receptors come from a person between 25 and 79 years old with non-small cell lung cancer.

The chain links TRBV5-1 to TRBJ2-1, with TRBD2 matching over 11 bases. Per the germline V gene, CDR1 is SGHRS and CDR2 is YFSETQ. The trim removed 5 bases at V and 6 bases at J, leaving 7 bases unmatched. CDR3 size: 15 residues. CDR3 in amino acids: CASSHTSGGINEQFF. The CDR3 DNA reads as TGCGCCAGCAGTCACACTAGCGGGGGTATCAATGAGCAGTTCTTC.

This clone was seen just once. The chain recombines TRBV19 with TRBJ2-7; 12 bases match TRBD2. The CDR3 is 15 amino acids. Germline CDR1 reads LNHDA; CDR2 reads SQIVND (reference sequence). V was pared by 9 bases and J by 1 base, with 7 bases of the junction left unmatched. As DNA, the CDR3 is TGTGCCAGCCGACCGACTAGCGGGAGTTCCTACGAGCAGTACTTC. Protein sequence: CASRPTSGSSYEQYF.

This clone came up a few times. V usage is TRBV30 and J usage is TRBJ1-1; no reliable D call. The V gene's germline CDR1 is GTSNPN and CDR2 SVGIG (reference sequence). The CDR3 spans 11 residues. V lost 5 bases, J lost 5 bases, and 9 bases lay in between. CDR3 bases: TGTGCCTGGGATGGACGGACTGAAGCTTTCTTT. Translated: CAWDGRTEAFF.

The chain uses TRBV25-1 and TRBJ2-3; D not resolved. The germline CDR1 and CDR2 sequences are MGHDK and SYGVNS. This CDR3 comprises 13 residues. The V gene lost 3 bases and the J gene lost 7 bases, with 11 bases spanning the gap. CDR3 DNA: TGTGCCAGCAGTGATCCGGGTGGTTATACGCAGTATTTT. The encoded protein is CASSDPGGYTQYF.

This chain joins TRBV10-3 and TRBJ2-2, with no clear D. CDR1 ENHRY and CDR2 SYGVKD come from the germline V gene. The V and J ends lost 11 bases and 0 bases respectively, with 13 bases between them. The CDR3 is made up of 14 amino acids. The CDR3 DNA is TGTGCCGTCTCGGCGATCACGAACACCGGGGAGCTGTTTTTT. This translates into CAVSAITNTGELFF.

The rearrangement uses TRBV5-6 and TRBJ2-4; D unclear. Germline lookup yields CDR1 SGHDT and CDR2 YYEEEE. CDR3 length: 16 residues. V was trimmed by 1 base and J by 4 bases, leaving 15 bases between them. The CDR3: CASSLMGGTEKNIQYF. CDR3 DNA sequence: TGTGCCAGCAGCTTGATGGGTGGCACGGAGAAAAACATTCAGTACTTC.

The chain recombines TRBV11-3 with TRBJ1-1, with 7 bases fitting TRBD1. The CDR3 consists of 14 residues. V lost 3 bases, J lost 5 bases, and 6 bases stayed unmatched. Germline loops: CDR1 SGHNT, CDR2 YENEEA. The CDR3 reads CASSFTLTGTEAFF. The CDR3 coding sequence is TGTGCCAGCAGCTTTACCCTGACAGGGACTGAAGCTTTCTTT.

The chain carries TRBV9 and TRBJ1-5; D is undetermined. Germline lookup yields CDR1 SGDLS and CDR2 YYNGEE. V was trimmed by 8 bases and J by 1 base, leaving 22 bases between them. The CDR3 totals 17 residues. CDR3 nucleotide sequence: TGTGCCAGACGAAAAGAAGACGGCGAGATCAGCAATCAGCCCCAGCATTTT. Residues: CARRKEDGEISNQPQHF.

The chain recombines TRBV7-8 with TRBJ2-7; 7 bases agree with TRBD1. Germline V CDR1 and CDR2: SGHVS, FQNEAQ. The length of the CDR3 is 12 residues. V shed 4 bases, J shed 6 bases, and the junction held 3 bases outside the gene matches. CDR3 sequence (DNA): TGTGCCAGCAGCTCGACAGGGACCGAGCAGTACTTC. Its translation: CASSSTGTEQYF.

This chain links TRBV7-2 with TRBJ2-4; 9 nucleotides agree with TRBD2. J was trimmed by 0 bases and V by 5 bases; bases with no gene match: 8. There are 17 residues in the CDR3. Germline V gene lookup returns CDR1 SGHTA and CDR2 FQGNSA. CDR3 amino acids: CASSPRVAGVAKNIQYF. The CDR3 DNA reads as TGTGCCAGCAGCCCCCGAGTAGCGGGGGTAGCCAAAAACATTCAGTACTTC.

The J gene is TRBJ1-2, the V gene TRBV10-3, with D tentatively TRBD1 (5 bases). The CDR3 covers 16 residues. Germline V gene sequence: CDR1 ENHRY, CDR2 SYGVKD. V shed 2 bases and J shed 3 bases, with 16 bases lying between them. The CDR3 bases are TGTGCCATCAGTGAGGGGGTGGGGGACCTGCACTATGGCTACACCTTC. It specifies CAISEGVGDLHYGYTF.

The chain couples TRBV10-3 to TRBJ1-4, with D possibly matching TRBD1 (5 bases). CDR3 length: 13 residues. V gave up 6 bases and J gave up 8 bases, with 13 bases separating them. Germline V CDR1 and CDR2: ENHRY, SYGVKD. The CDR3 DNA sequence: TGTGCCATCAGGGGGCAGGGAGGAGAAAAACTGTTTTTT. Translation: CAIRGQGGEKLFF.

The genes are TRBV28 and TRBJ2-7, with 12 nucleotides matching TRBD2. CDR3 length: 15 amino acids. V lost 6 bases and J lost 4; bases outside the gene matches: 7. CDR1 and CDR2 (germline): MDHEN, SYDVKM. The CDR3 DNA follows: TGTGCCAGCAGCTCCCTAGCGGGGGGGTCGTACGAGCAGTACTTC. Protein product: CASSSLAGGSYEQYF.

Remarks on this clone: The germline gene is not matched at one end of the junction; a read error may be the cause. This sequence joins TRBV10-3 and TRBJ2-7; no firm D call. The CDR3 runs to 9 residues. Germline CDR1 ENHRY, CDR2 SYGVKD. Here the CDR3 reads CAAGPPLFF. DNA of the CDR3: TGTGCCGCCGGGCCGCCTCTCTTCTTC.

This clone appeared once. This sequence joins TRBV5-4 and TRBJ2-7; TRBD2 agrees at 16 bases. V was pared by 3 bases and J by 2 bases, with 5 bases of the junction left unmatched. CDR3 length: 17 amino acids. Germline-derived CDR1 and CDR2 are SGHNT and YYREEE (reference sequence). The CDR3 nucleotides read TGTGCCAGCAGCTCGGGACTAGCGGGGGGGCTTGCCTACGAGCAGTACTTC. This sequence encodes CASSSGLAGGLAYEQYF.

The V gene is TRBV7-9, the J gene TRBJ1-1; 8 bases align to TRBD1. V dropped 3 bases and J dropped 0; count of bases not matched to a gene: 3. This CDR3 is 15 amino acids long. CDR1 and CDR2 from the germline V gene are SEHNR and FQNEAQ (reference sequence). The DNA for the CDR3 is TGTGCCAGCAGCTTCTGGACAGGGATGAACACTGAAGCTTTCTTT. Protein product: CASSFWTGMNTEAFF.

The chain employs TRBV7-2 and TRBJ2-3; no firm D call. Germline assignment: CDR1 SGHTA and CDR2 FQGNSA. V was shortened by 5 bases and J by 4 bases, with 4 bases between the two germline ends. The CDR3 loop spans 11 amino acids. Here the CDR3 reads CASSMADTQYF. The CDR3, as DNA: TGTGCCAGCAGCATGGCAGATACGCAGTATTTT.